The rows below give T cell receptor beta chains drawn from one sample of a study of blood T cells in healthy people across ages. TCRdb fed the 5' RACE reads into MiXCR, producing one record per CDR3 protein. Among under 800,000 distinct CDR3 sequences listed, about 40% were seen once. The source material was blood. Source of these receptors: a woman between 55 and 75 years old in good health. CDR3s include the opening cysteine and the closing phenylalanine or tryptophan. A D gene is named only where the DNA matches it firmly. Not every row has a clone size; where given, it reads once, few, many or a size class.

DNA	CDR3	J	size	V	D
TGCGCCAGCAGCCAAGGTGGCCCCGACACCGGGGAGCTGTTTTTT	CASSQGGPDTGELFF	TRBJ2-2	.	TRBV4-3	.
TGTGCCAGCAGTCGGTTGACTGGCGGAGAGCAGTTCTTC	CASSRLTGGEQFF	TRBJ2-1	.	TRBV3-1	.
TGCAGTGCTCGCGGGGGGGCTAAAGAGACCCAGTACTTC	CSARGGAKETQYF	TRBJ2-5	few	TRBV20-1	TRBD2
TGTGCCAGCCGACGCGGGGAGGGATACAATGAGCAGTACTTC	CASRRGEGYNEQYF	TRBJ2-7	few	TRBV12-3/TRBV12-4	TRBD2
TGTGCCAGCAGTTACTATCTTAGCCATGAGCAGTTCTTC	CASSYYLSHEQFF	TRBJ2-1	many	TRBV6-2/TRBV6-3	.
TGTGCCTGGAGTGTTGGACAGGGGATAACTAATGAAAAACTGTTTTTT	CAWSVGQGITNEKLFF	TRBJ1-4	few	TRBV30	TRBD1
TGCAGTGCTAATAAAGCGGATAGTGAGCAGTTCTTC	CSANKADSEQFF	TRBJ2-1	.	TRBV20-1	.
TGTGCCTGGAGCAAGATCACGGATACGCAGTATTTT	CAWSKITDTQYF	TRBJ2-3	.	TRBV30	.
TGTGCCAGCAGCTACGGGACGGAGGTCAATGAGCAGTTCTTC	CASSYGTEVNEQFF	TRBJ2-1	.	TRBV7-2	.
TGTGCCAGCAGTCCCCGGGCCCATTTCGGAGAAAAACTGTTTTTT	CASSPRAHFGEKLFF	TRBJ1-4	.	TRBV27	.
TGTGCCAGCAGGGATACAGGGGATGCCACTGAAGCTTTCTTT	CASRDTGDATEAFF	TRBJ1-1	.	TRBV21-1	.
TGCAGGGCTAGAGAAGGGGGGACTACAGATACGCAGTATTTT	CRAREGGTTDTQYF	TRBJ2-3	.	TRBV20-1	.
TGTGCCAGCAGCGTAGGGGGGGGCCTATTGGATACGCAGTATTTT	CASSVGGGLLDTQYF	TRBJ2-3	.	TRBV9	.
TGTGCCAGCAGCCCCTGGACAGGGGCCCTCTACACCTTC	CASSPWTGALYTF	TRBJ1-2	.	TRBV3-1	TRBD1
TGTGCCAGCAGTTTAAGCCAGGGATCCCCCACAGATACGCAGTATTTT	CASSLSQGSPTDTQYF	TRBJ2-3	.	TRBV28	.
TGTGCCAGCCGGACCAACAGGGGCGTTAGCTCAGATACGCAGTATTTT	CASRTNRGVSSDTQYF	TRBJ2-3	.	TRBV12-3/TRBV12-4	TRBD1
TGTGCCAGCAGCTTAAGGAGGACTAGCACAGATACGCAGTATTTT	CASSLRRTSTDTQYF	TRBJ2-3	.	TRBV7-9	.
TGTGCCAGCACTAGGACTAGCGGGAGGGGTTCTACAGATACGCAGTATTTT	CASTRTSGRGSTDTQYF	TRBJ2-3	many	TRBV7-2	TRBD2
TGCAGCGGTGGCAGAGACCATGAGCAGTTCTTC	CSGGRDHEQFF	TRBJ2-1	.	TRBV29-1	.
TGCAGTGCTTCCCTCGGGGTTGGTGAGCAGTTCTTC	CSASLGVGEQFF	TRBJ2-1	.	TRBV20-1	.
TGTGCCAGCAGCCCTTCCGGGGGGGCGGAGACCCAGTACTTC	CASSPSGGAETQYF	TRBJ2-5	few	TRBV12-3/TRBV12-4	TRBD2
TGTGCCAGCAGTTATCAGGGGGCTTATGGCTACACCTTC	CASSYQGAYGYTF	TRBJ1-2	.	TRBV12-3/TRBV12-4	TRBD1
TGTGCCAGCAGCCCCCGAGCAAGCTCCTACAATGAGCAGTTCTTC	CASSPRASSYNEQFF	TRBJ2-1	.	TRBV3-1	.